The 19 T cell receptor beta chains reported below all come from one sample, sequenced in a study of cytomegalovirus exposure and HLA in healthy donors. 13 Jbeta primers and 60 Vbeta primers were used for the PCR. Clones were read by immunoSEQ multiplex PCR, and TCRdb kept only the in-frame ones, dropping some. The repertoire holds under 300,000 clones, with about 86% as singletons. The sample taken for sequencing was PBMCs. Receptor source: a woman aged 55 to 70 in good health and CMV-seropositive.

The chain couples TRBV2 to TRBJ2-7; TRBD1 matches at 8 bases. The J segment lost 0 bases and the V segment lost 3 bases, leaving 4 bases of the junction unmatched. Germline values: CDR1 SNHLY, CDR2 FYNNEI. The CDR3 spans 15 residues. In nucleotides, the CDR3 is TGTGCCAGCAGTGATAGGACAGGGCCCTCCTACGAGCAGTACTTC. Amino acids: CASSDRTGPSYEQYF. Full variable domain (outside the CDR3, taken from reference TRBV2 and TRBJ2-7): EPEVTQTPSHQVTQMGQEVILRCVPISNHLYFYWYRQILGQKVEFLVSFYNNEISEKSEIFDDQFSVERPDGSNFTLKIRSTKLEDSAMYFCASSDRTGPSYEQYFGPGTRLTVT.

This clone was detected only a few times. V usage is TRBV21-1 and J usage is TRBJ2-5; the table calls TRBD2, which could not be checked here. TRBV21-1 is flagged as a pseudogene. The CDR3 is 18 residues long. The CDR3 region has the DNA TGTGCCAGCAGGAAAATCACCGGGCAAATAGCGGTGAGTGGGACCCAGTACTTC. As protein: CASRKITGQIAVSGTQYF.

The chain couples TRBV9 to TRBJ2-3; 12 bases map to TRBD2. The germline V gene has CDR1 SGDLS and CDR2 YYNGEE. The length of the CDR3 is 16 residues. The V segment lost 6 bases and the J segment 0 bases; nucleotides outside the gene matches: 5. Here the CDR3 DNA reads TGTGCCAGCATGGGACTAGCGGGCGCTAGCACAGATACGCAGTATTTT. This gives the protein CASMGLAGASTDTQYF.

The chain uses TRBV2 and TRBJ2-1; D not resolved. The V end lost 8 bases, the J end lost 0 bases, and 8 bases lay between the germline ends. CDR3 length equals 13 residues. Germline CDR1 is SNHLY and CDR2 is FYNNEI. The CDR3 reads CASVRSSYNEQFF. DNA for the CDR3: TGTGCCAGCGTTCGGAGCTCCTACAATGAGCAGTTCTTC.

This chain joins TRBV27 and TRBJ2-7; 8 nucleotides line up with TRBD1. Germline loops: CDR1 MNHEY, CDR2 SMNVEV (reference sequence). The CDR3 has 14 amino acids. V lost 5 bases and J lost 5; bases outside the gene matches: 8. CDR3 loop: CASSPTTTGDEQYF. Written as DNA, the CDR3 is TGTGCCAGCAGTCCAACGACGACAGGGGACGAGCAGTACTTC.

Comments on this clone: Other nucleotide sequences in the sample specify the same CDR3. The CDR3 DNA follows: TGTGCCAGCATCATGGGACAGGGAGAAGGCGGGGGGCAGTACTTC. This codes for CASIMGQGEGGGQYF. The J gene is TRBJ2-7, the V gene TRBV5-5, with 9 bases that match TRBD1. The CDR3 has 15 residues. Germline V lookup: CDR1 SGHKS, CDR2 YYEKEE (reference sequence). The V and J ends lost 6 bases and 9 bases, in that order; junction bases with no gene match: 16.

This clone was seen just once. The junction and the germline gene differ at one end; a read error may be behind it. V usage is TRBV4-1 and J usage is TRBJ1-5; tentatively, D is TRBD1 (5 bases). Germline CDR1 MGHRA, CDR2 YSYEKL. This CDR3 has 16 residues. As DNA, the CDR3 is TGCGCCAACAGCCAAGATTCATGGGCAGGGCTTCAGCCCCAGCATTTT. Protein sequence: CANSQDSWAGLQPQHF.

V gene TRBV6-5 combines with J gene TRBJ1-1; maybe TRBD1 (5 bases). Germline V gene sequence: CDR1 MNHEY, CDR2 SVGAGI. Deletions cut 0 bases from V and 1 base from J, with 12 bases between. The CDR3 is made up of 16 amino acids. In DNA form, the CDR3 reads TGTGCCAGCAGTTACTCGCTAGGGGTGGGGAACACTGAAGCTTTCTTT. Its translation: CASSYSLGVGNTEAFF.

CDR3 loop: CASRPGQGPGANVLTF. CDR3 nucleotide sequence: TGTGCCAGCAGGCCGGGACAGGGACCTGGGGCCAACGTCCTGACTTTC. The V and J genes are TRBV2 and TRBJ2-6; TRBD1 matches 9 bases. This CDR3 comprises 16 residues. The germline V gene has CDR1 SNHLY and CDR2 FYNNEI. V was pared by 6 bases and J by 2 bases, with 5 bases of the junction left unmatched.

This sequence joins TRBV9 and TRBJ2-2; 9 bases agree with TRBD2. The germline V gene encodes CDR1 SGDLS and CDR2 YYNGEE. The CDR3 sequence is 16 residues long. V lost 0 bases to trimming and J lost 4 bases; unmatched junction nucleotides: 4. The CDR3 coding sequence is TGTGCCAGCAGCGTAGAGGCGGGAGGGAGCACCGGGGAGCTGTTTTTT. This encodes CASSVEAGGSTGELFF.

The DNA for the CDR3 is TGTGCCAGCAGTCTGGACTTTAACACTGAAGCTTTCTTT. Encoded protein: CASSLDFNTEAFF. The genes are TRBV25-1 and TRBJ1-1; no definite D call. Germline CDR1 reads MGHDK; CDR2 reads SYGVNS. The V gene lost 5 bases and the J gene lost 2 bases, with 9 bases spanning the gap. The CDR3 is made up of 13 amino acids. Full variable domain (rest looked up from reference TRBV25-1 and TRBJ1-1): EADIYQTPRYLVIGTGKKITLECSQTMGHDKMYWYQQDPGMELHLIHYSYGVNSTEKGDLSSESTVSRIRTEHFPLTLESARPSHTSQYLCASSLDFNTEAFFGQGTRLTVV.

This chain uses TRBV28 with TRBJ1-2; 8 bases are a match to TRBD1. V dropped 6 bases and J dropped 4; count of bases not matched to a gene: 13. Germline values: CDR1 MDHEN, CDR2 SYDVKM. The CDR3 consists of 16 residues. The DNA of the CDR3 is TGTGCCAGCAGCCTACGGACAGGGCGTTTTGGCTATGGCTACACCTTC. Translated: CASSLRTGRFGYGYTF.

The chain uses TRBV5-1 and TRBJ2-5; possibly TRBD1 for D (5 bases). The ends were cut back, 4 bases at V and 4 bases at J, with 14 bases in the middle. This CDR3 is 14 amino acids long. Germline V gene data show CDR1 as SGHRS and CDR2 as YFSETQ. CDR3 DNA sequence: TGCGCCAGCAGCGCCCAGCCGCAGGGAGAGACCCAGTACTTC. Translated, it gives CASSAQPQGETQYF.

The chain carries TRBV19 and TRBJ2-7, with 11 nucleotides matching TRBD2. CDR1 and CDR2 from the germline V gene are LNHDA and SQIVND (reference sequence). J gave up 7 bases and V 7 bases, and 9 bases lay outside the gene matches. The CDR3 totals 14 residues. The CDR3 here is CASTPGLAAGEQYF. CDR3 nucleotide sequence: TGTGCCAGTACACCGGGACTAGCGGCGGGGGAGCAGTACTTC. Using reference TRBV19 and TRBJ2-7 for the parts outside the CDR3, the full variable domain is DGGITQSPKYLFRKEGQNVTLSCEQNLNHDAMYWYRQDPGQGLRLIYYSQIVNDFQKGDIAEGYSVSREKKESFPLTVTSAQKNPTAFYLCASTPGLAAGEQYFGPGTRLTVT.

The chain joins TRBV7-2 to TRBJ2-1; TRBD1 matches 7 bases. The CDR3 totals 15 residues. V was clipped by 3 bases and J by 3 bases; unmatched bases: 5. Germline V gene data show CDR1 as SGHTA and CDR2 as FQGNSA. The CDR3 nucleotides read TGTGCCAGCAGCTTCACAGGGGAGTACTACAATGAGCAGTTCTTC. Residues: CASSFTGEYYNEQFF.

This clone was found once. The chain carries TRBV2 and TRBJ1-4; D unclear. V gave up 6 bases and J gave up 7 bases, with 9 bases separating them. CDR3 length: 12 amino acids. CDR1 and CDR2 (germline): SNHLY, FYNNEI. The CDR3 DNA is TGTGCCAGCAGCCAGTTAAGTGAAAAACTGTTTTTT. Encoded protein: CASSQLSEKLFF. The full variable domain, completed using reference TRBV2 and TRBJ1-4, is EPEVTQTPSHQVTQMGQEVILRCVPISNHLYFYWYRQILGQKVEFLVSFYNNEISEKSEIFDDQFSVERPDGSNFTLKIRSTKLEDSAMYFCASSQLSEKLFFGSGTQLSVL.

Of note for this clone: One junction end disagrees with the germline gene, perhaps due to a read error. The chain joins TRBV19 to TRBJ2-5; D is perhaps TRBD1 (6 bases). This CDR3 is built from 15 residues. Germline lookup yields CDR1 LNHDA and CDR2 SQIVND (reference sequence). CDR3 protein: CASSIVRRGGGRVHF. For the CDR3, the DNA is TGTGCCAGTAGTATAGTGCGACGCGGTGGGGGCAGAGTCCACTTC.

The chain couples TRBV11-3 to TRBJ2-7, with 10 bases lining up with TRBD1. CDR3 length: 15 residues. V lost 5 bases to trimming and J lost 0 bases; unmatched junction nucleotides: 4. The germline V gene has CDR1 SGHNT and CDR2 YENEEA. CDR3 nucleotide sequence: TGTGCCAGCAGCCTGGGACAGGGGCCCTCCTACGAGCAGTACTTC. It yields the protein CASSLGQGPSYEQYF.

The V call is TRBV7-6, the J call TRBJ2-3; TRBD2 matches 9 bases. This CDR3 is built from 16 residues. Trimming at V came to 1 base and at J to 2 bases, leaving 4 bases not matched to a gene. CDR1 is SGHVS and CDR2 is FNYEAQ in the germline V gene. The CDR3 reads CASSLGLAGHTDTQYF. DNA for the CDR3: TGTGCCAGCAGCTTAGGGCTAGCGGGACACACAGATACGCAGTATTTT. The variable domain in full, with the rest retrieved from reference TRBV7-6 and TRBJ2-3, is GAGVSQSPRYKVTKRGQDVALRCDPISGHVSLYWYRQALGQGPEFLTYFNYEAQQDKSGLPNDRFSAERPEGSISTLTIQRTEQRDSAMYRCASSLGLAGHTDTQYFGPGTRLTVL.